This note documents a single T cell receptor (beta chain) sequence. No antigen is known for it. These data are taken from a study of T cells in Graves' hyperthyroidism and ophthalmopathy. This CDR3 has 18 residues. Per germline, CDR1 SGHRS and CDR2 YFSETQ. The V gene end was trimmed by 4 bases and the J gene end by 0 bases; junction bases not matched to a gene: 15. Regions amplified from RNA transcripts were the TCR beta CDR3 regions. Primed by the HTBI set, a first-round RT-PCR was run on the TCR CDR3. TCRdb re-called the multiplex PCR reads with MiXCR, one entry per CDR3 protein. The sample shows about 290,000 distinct CDR3 sequences, approximately 18% of them seen only once. Study observations and caveats: Ophthalmopathy onset followed model prediction by a median roughly 6 months.

The chain combines TRBV5-1 with TRBJ2-7; 8 nucleotides align to TRBD1. Sequenced: blood. The TCR comes from a man aged 45-65 years with Graves' ophthalmopathy. CDR3 sequence reads: CASSRSLGGQGFSYEQYF. DNA for the CDR3: TGCGCCAGCAGCAGAAGTTTGGGAGGACAGGGCTTCTCCTACGAGCAGTACTTC. The complete variable domain, with remaining parts taken from reference TRBV5-1 and TRBJ2-7, reads KAGVTQTPRYLIKTRGQQVTLSCSPISGHRSVSWYQQTPGQGLQFLFEYFSETQRNKGNFPGRFSGRQFSNSRSEMNVSTLELGDSALYLCASSRSLGGQGFSYEQYFGPGTRLTVT.